The rows below give T cell receptor beta chains drawn from one sample of a study of blood T cell repertoires in COVID-19. Profiling relied on immunoSEQ multiplex PCR, and the TCRdb table lists in-frame clones only, not all of them. The data show under 250,000 clones, 89% seen once. The sequenced sample was peripheral blood. The receptors derive from a man between 60 and 70 years old who had recovered from COVID-19. Both conserved end residues are trimmed from each CDR3.

V: TRBV5-8
J: TRBJ2-7
CDR3: ASRLGGGRNEQY

V: TRBV5-4
J: TRBJ2-7
CDR3: ASSYGDTRSYEQY

V: TRBV27
J: TRBJ1-1
CDR3: ASSPRQGGTEAF

V: TRBV23-1
J: TRBJ2-3
CDR3: ASGHPLSSTDTQY

V: TRBV11-2
J: TRBJ2-1
CDR3: ASSSGTSGVNEQF

V: TRBV27
J: TRBJ1-3
CDR3: ASPDRGSGNTIY

V: TRBV7-9
J: TRBJ2-6
CDR3: ASSSTGSGANVLT

V: TRBV19
J: TRBJ2-7
CDR3: ASTEREDRGPYEQY

V: TRBV14
J: TRBJ2-1
CDR3: ASSDGLRSYNEQF

V: TRBV7-2
J: TRBJ1-4
CDR3: ASSLSGQGTEKLF

V: TRBV10-3
J: TRBJ2-2
CDR3: ASGTGRYTGELF

V: TRBV3-1/TRBV3-2
J: TRBJ2-7
CDR3: ASTFGAGEQY

V: TRBV5-8
J: TRBJ2-7
CDR3: ASSLSGAGAYEQY

V: TRBV30
J: TRBJ2-7
CDR3: AWGTGREQY

V: TRBV28
J: TRBJ2-5
CDR3: ASSQIRQANAWKETQY

V: TRBV20-1
J: TRBJ2-3
CDR3: SALAADTQY

V: TRBV30
J: TRBJ1-2
CDR3: AWRSEANYGYT

V: TRBV27
J: TRBJ2-2
CDR3: ASSLNPGQGGTGELF

V: TRBV30
J: TRBJ1-2
CDR3: AWIQNYGYT

V: TRBV7-9
J: TRBJ1-2
CDR3: ASSLDGNYGYT

V: TRBV25-1
J: TRBJ2-2
CDR3: ASSRQSTGELF

V: TRBV28
J: TRBJ1-5
CDR3: ASRGQGNQPQH

V: TRBV18
J: TRBJ2-1
CDR3: ASSPTSGRGRYNEQF

V: TRBV15
J: TRBJ2-3
CDR3: ATSRPRLAGGTDTQY

V: TRBV5-4
J: TRBJ2-5
CDR3: ASSFGTDQETQY

V: TRBV7-3
J: TRBJ2-1
CDR3: ASRRTGLDEQF

V: TRBV5-4
J: TRBJ1-1
CDR3: ASSWGGGIMNTEAF

V: TRBV6-5
J: TRBJ2-1
CDR3: ASSYGTRGGGNEQF

V: TRBV27
J: TRBJ1-2
CDR3: ASSISGVNYGYT

V: TRBV28
J: TRBJ1-6
CDR3: ASSGIPGQDNSPLH

V: TRBV6-5
J: TRBJ1-4
CDR3: ASSQRTGKEKLF

V: TRBV18
J: TRBJ2-5
CDR3: ASSPRSEGTQY

V: TRBV7-2
J: TRBJ2-1
CDR3: ASSLEAGNEQF

V: TRBV5-8
J: TRBJ2-1
CDR3: ASSLVRRQQF

V: TRBV11-2
J: TRBJ1-3
CDR3: ASSSTAFARNTIY

V: TRBV2
J: TRBJ2-1
CDR3: ASRETSGYSNEQF

V: TRBV18
J: TRBJ1-4
CDR3: ASSPPDSLRNEKLF

V: TRBV5-4
J: TRBJ1-1
CDR3: ASSPMDRVRNTEAF

V: TRBV5-1
J: TRBJ1-1
CDR3: ASSLDTGTLNTEAF

V: TRBV4-3
J: TRBJ2-7
CDR3: ASSQDMFGGEQY

V: TRBV6-5
J: TRBJ2-7
CDR3: ASSLRQGGVHEQY

V: TRBV7-9
J: TRBJ2-2
CDR3: ASTKKKGDTGELF

V: TRBV6-5
J: TRBJ1-1
CDR3: ASRTTGSNTEAF

V: TRBV5-1
J: TRBJ2-3
CDR3: ASSLPSSGGTDTQY